What follows describes a single T cell receptor beta chain. The sample belongs to a study of blood T cell repertoires in COVID-19. Study at large: Sites across the United States, Italy and Spain contributed samples from acute and convalescent COVID-19. Sources were T cells, B-cell-depleted T cells, or PBMCs; the material itself was cDNA or gDNA.

Trimming left V 3 bases short and J 6 bases short, with 16 bases between. Germline V lookup: CDR1 SGDLS, CDR2 YYNGEE. The CDR3 runs 15 residues. Authors' processing steps: Cell counts per sample came from amplifying reference gene primers. Repertoires were generated with immunoSEQ multiplex PCR, while TCRdb's copy carries only in-frame clones and drops some. The V and J calls and clone size come from that table; D and trimming were worked out from the DNA. The sample gives about 70,000 clones, around 92% of which show up once; 1.3% to 1.5% is in the top ten. The V and J genes are TRBV9 and TRBJ1-3; D is undetermined. Sequences were obtained from peripheral blood. This clonotype was sampled from a man aged 55 to 70 with acute or convalescent COVID-19. This chain's CDR3 is CASSAAPGAKNTIYF. CDR3 sequence (DNA): TGTGCCAGCAGCGCCGCTCCGGGAGCGAAAAACACCATATATTTT.